One and the same sample provided the 31 T cell receptor beta chains below, sequenced in a study of cytomegalovirus exposure and HLA in healthy donors. Using immunoSEQ multiplex PCR, the repertoire was profiled, and TCRdb retains in-frame clones only, with some absent. Of 100,000 or so clones detected, 85% appear once; the ten largest clones hold about 20%. The material sequenced was PBMCs. The receptors were gathered from a man between 18 and 35 years old in good health and CMV-seropositive.

V usage is TRBV10-3 and J usage is TRBJ2-2; a weak D match, TRBD1 (5 bases). The V gene lost 7 bases and the J gene lost 4 bases, with 16 bases spanning the gap. This CDR3 comprises 15 residues. Germline CDR1 reads ENHRY; CDR2 reads SYGVKD. The CDR3 spells CAINKQGFFTGELFF. CDR3 sequence (DNA): TGTGCCATCAATAAGCAGGGTTTTTTCACCGGGGAGCTGTTTTTT.

In its sample, this clone was seen a few times. This CDR3 reads CASSQDRGDQPQHF. The CDR3, as DNA: TGTGCCAGCAGTCAGGACAGGGGGGACCAGCCCCAGCATTTT. This chain links TRBV27 with TRBJ1-5; 10 bases agree with TRBD1. V was pared by 5 bases and J by 7 bases, with 5 bases of the junction left unmatched. The CDR3 contains 14 residues. In germline, CDR1 is MNHEY, CDR2 SMNVEV (reference sequence).

The chain couples TRBV5-1 to TRBJ2-1; the D gene is possibly TRBD1 (5 bases). The CDR3 runs 15 residues. V was pared by 4 bases and J by 5 bases, with 16 bases between. The V gene's germline CDR1 is SGHRS and CDR2 YFSETQ. The CDR3 DNA sequence: TGCGCCAGCAGCGATGGGGCCCGGCCGGACAATGAGCAGTTCTTC. It is translated as CASSDGARPDNEQFF.

The CDR3 is CASSLRTGPTETQYF. The CDR3 region has the DNA TGTGCCAGCAGCTTAAGGACAGGGCCGACGGAGACCCAGTACTTC. The chain uses TRBV7-2 and TRBJ2-5; 8 bases agree with TRBD1. From germline, CDR1 is SGHTA and CDR2 FQGNSA. This CDR3 has 15 residues. V trimming: 2 bases; J trimming: 5 bases; junction bases outside the gene matches: 7.

The chain joins TRBV10-1 to TRBJ2-7; possible D gene TRBD2, 7 bases. Germline V CDR1 and CDR2: WNHNN, SYGVQD (reference sequence). V was cut by 6 bases and J by 7 bases, with 13 bases left in between. CDR3 size: 12 residues. In DNA, the CDR3 is TGCGCCAGCAGCGGGGGAGGGGGGGAGCAGTACTTC. Translating it yields CASSGGGGEQYF.

This CDR3 is CASSLGTGGETQYF. The CDR3 DNA sequence: TGTGCCAGCAGCCTTGGGACAGGGGGAGAGACCCAGTACTTC. V is TRBV27 and J is TRBJ2-5, with 11 nucleotides matching TRBD1. The trim removed 6 bases at V and 4 bases at J, leaving 4 bases unmatched. This CDR3 is 14 amino acids long. Germline assignment: CDR1 MNHEY and CDR2 SMNVEV (reference sequence).

The V and J genes are TRBV27 and TRBJ2-7; the D is unclear. V was trimmed by 5 bases and J by 0 bases, leaving 17 bases between them. The CDR3 is 16 residues long. CDR1 and CDR2 (germline): MNHEY, SMNVEV (reference sequence). CDR3 sequence reads: CASSISYAAFSYEQYF. The CDR3 DNA follows: TGTGCCAGCAGTATCTCCTACGCTGCCTTCTCCTACGAGCAGTACTTC.

The rearrangement uses TRBV7-9 and TRBJ1-1; TRBD1 aligns across 10 bases. J lost 5 bases, V lost 1 base, and 4 bases had no gene match. The length of the CDR3 is 15 residues. The germline V gene encodes CDR1 SEHNR and CDR2 FQNEAQ (reference sequence). The CDR3 here is CASSLGTGGWTEAFF. In DNA, the CDR3 is TGTGCCAGCAGCTTAGGGACAGGGGGTTGGACTGAAGCTTTCTTT. The full variable domain, completed using reference TRBV7-9 and TRBJ1-1, is DTGVSQNPRHKITKRGQNVTFRCDPISEHNRLYWYRQTLGQGPEFLTYFQNEAQLEKSRLLSDRFSAERPKGSFSTLEIQRTEQGDSAMYLCASSLGTGGWTEAFFGQGTRLTVV.

The V and J genes are TRBV29-1 and TRBJ2-1, with D possibly TRBD2 on 6 matching bases. V was clipped by 3 bases and J by 8 bases, with 20 bases between them. Germline V gives CDR1 SQVTM, CDR2 ANQGSEA. The length of the CDR3 is 15 residues. CDR3 DNA: TGCAGCGTTGAGTCTAGCGATGTCCCGCGGGATGAGCAGTTCTTC. This codes for CSVESSDVPRDEQFF.

The chain recombines TRBV12-5 with TRBJ2-1; 7 bases align to TRBD1. The CDR3 runs to 13 residues. The germline V gene encodes CDR1 LGHNT and CDR2 FRNRAP. The ends lost 8 bases at V and 5 bases at J; junction bases unmatched: 6. The CDR3 region has the DNA TGTGCTAGTTCCAGAGGGACAGACAATGAGCAGTTCTTC. It encodes CASSRGTDNEQFF. Full variable domain (remainder filled in from reference TRBV12-5 and TRBJ2-1): DARVTQTPRHKVTEMGQEVTMRCQPILGHNTVFWYRQTMMQGLELLAYFRNRAPLDDSGMPKDRFSAEMPDATLATLKIQPSEPRDSAVYFCASSRGTDNEQFFGPGTRLTVL.

This chain uses TRBV5-4 with TRBJ2-1; 9 nucleotides line up with TRBD1. The CDR3 has 15 amino acids. After removal of 4 bases from V and 6 bases from J, the junction contained 8 bases not matched to a gene. The germline V gene has CDR1 SGHNT and CDR2 YYREEE (reference sequence). DNA of the CDR3: TGTGCCAGCAGCCTGGGACAGGGTCTTTCCAATGAGCAGTTCTTC. This codes for CASSLGQGLSNEQFF.

J is TRBJ2-1 and V is TRBV5-1, with 9 bases matching TRBD2. V lost 1 base, J lost 5 bases, and 7 bases stayed unmatched. The CDR3 sequence is 16 residues long. Germline assignment: CDR1 SGHRS and CDR2 YFSETQ. CDR3 sequence: CASSLLSGSANNEQFF. CDR3 DNA: TGCGCCAGCAGCTTGCTTAGCGGGAGCGCCAACAATGAGCAGTTCTTC.

In its sample, this clone was seen a few times. This chain uses TRBV11-2 with TRBJ2-7; the D is unclear. The CDR3 length is 13 residues. Germline CDR1 and CDR2: SGHAT and FQNNGV. Trimming removed 3 bases at V and 6 bases at J, with 12 bases between. CDR3 sequence (DNA): TGTGCCAGCAGCTTTGGTCCCCCTAGCGAGCAGTACGTC. Translating it yields CASSFGPPSEQYV.

V gene TRBV19 combines with J gene TRBJ1-5; TRBD1 aligns across 9 bases. This CDR3 is built from 15 residues. Losses at the gene ends were 6 bases for V and 1 base for J; bases not matched to a gene: 4. Germline CDR1 and CDR2: LNHDA and SQIVND (reference sequence). CDR3 nucleotides: TGTGCCAGTAGCGAGACAGGGGGGAGCAATCAGCCCCAGCATTTT. Translation: CASSETGGSNQPQHF.

The chain employs TRBV5-4 and TRBJ1-2; possible D gene TRBD1, 5 bases. CDR1 is SGHNT and CDR2 is YYREEE in the germline V gene (reference sequence). V gave up 5 bases and J gave up 3 bases, with 14 bases separating them. This CDR3 is 14 amino acids long. The CDR3 nucleotides are TGTGCCAGCAGGCGGGACGGGGAACACTATGGCTACACCTTC. Protein: CASRRDGEHYGYTF.

In its sample, this clone was seen once. This rearrangement joins TRBV4-2 to TRBJ2-1; 9 positions match TRBD2. CDR3 length equals 16 residues. Trimming took 4 bases from V and 4 from J; bases not matched to a gene: 8. CDR1 LGHNA and CDR2 YNFKEQ come from the germline V gene. The CDR3 coding sequence is TGTGCCAGCAGCCCCCTAAGAGCGGGGGGTTACAATGAGCAGTTCTTC. It codes for CASSPLRAGGYNEQFF.

V and J are TRBV6-5 and TRBJ1-5; D unresolved. The ends were cut back, 6 bases at V and 5 bases at J, with 14 bases in the middle. This CDR3 region has 14 residues. Germline V CDR1 and CDR2: MNHEY, SVGAGI. The CDR3 region has the DNA TGTGCCAGCAGGGCTGCCGGGATTTATCAGCCCCAGCATTTT. Protein sequence: CASRAAGIYQPQHF.

The CDR3 loop is CASSSQGTSEGEQFF. CDR3 bases: TGTGCCAGCAGCTCTCAGGGGACTAGCGAAGGTGAGCAGTTCTTC. The rearrangement uses TRBV11-1 and TRBJ2-1, with TRBD2 matching over 10 bases. The CDR3 sequence is 15 residues long. The germline V gene has CDR1 SGHAT and CDR2 FQDESV (reference sequence). Trimming at V came to 4 bases and at J to 9 bases, leaving 9 bases not matched to a gene.

The genes are TRBV7-6 and TRBJ2-1, with D maybe TRBD1 (6 bases). Trimming took off 5 bases at V and 0 bases at J, with 14 bases between the two ends. Germline V gene data show CDR1 as SGHVS and CDR2 as FNYEAQ. CDR3 length: 16 amino acids. In DNA, the CDR3 is TGTGCCAGCAGCAAACAGGACAGTCTCTCCTACAATGAGCAGTTCTTC. Translation: CASSKQDSLSYNEQFF.

The chain links TRBV4-1 to TRBJ2-7; D unresolved. Per the germline V gene, CDR1 is MGHRA and CDR2 is YSYEKL. V lost 0 bases and J lost 3, with 15 bases in between. This CDR3 contains 16 residues. CDR3 bases: TGCGCCAGCAGCCAAGATGTCCCCACTCAACTCTACGAGCAGTACTTC. Encoded protein: CASSQDVPTQLYEQYF.

This sequence joins TRBV10-3 and TRBJ2-5; D is possibly TRBD1 (6 bases). The CDR3 runs 15 residues. The V gene lost 11 bases and the J gene lost 2 bases, with 21 bases spanning the gap. Germline CDR1 ENHRY, CDR2 SYGVKD. This CDR3 reads CARSGTGPFQETQYF. As DNA, the CDR3 is TGTGCCCGCTCAGGCACAGGGCCGTTTCAAGAGACCCAGTACTTC.

This clone was counted a single time. The V gene is TRBV28, the J gene TRBJ1-4; 10 nucleotides line up with TRBD1. Trimming at V came to 9 bases and at J to 0 bases, leaving 10 bases not matched to a gene. Germline V gene sequence: CDR1 MDHEN, CDR2 SYDVKM. This CDR3 comprises 17 residues. CDR3: CASFPPGQGPTNEKLFF. Written as DNA, the CDR3 is TGTGCCAGTTTCCCTCCGGGACAGGGGCCAACTAATGAAAAACTGTTTTTT.

This clone has just one count. The gene calls are TRBV4-2 and TRBJ2-1; possibly TRBD2 for D (6 bases). Germline CDR1 and CDR2: LGHNA and YNFKEQ. CDR3 length: 16 residues. Trimming left V 1 base short and J 0 bases short, with 10 bases between. The CDR3 region has the DNA TGTGCCAGCAGCCAAGTAGAGGGAGGCTCCTACAATGAGCAGTTCTTC. It yields the protein CASSQVEGGSYNEQFF.

The chain has TRBV7-8 and TRBJ2-2, with 8 bases identical to TRBD1. Trimming took 5 bases from V and 6 from J; bases not matched to a gene: 11. Germline assignment: CDR1 SGHVS and CDR2 FQNEAQ. The CDR3 length is 16 residues. DNA for the CDR3: TGTGCCAGCAGCCTTCGACAGGGGAGTAATGCCGGGGAGCTGTTTTTT. Translating it yields CASSLRQGSNAGELFF.

This chain uses TRBV14 with TRBJ2-7; tentatively, D is TRBD2 (5 bases). V was pared by 2 bases and J by 3 bases, with 14 bases between. This CDR3 region has 15 residues. Germline V gene sequence: CDR1 SGHDN, CDR2 FVKESK. The CDR3 here is CASSQLLSEGYEQYF. The CDR3 DNA reads as TGTGCCAGCAGCCAATTATTGAGTGAGGGCTACGAGCAGTACTTC.

The V call is TRBV19, the J call TRBJ2-7; 8 nucleotides agree with TRBD2. J lost 6 bases, V lost 4 bases, and 11 bases had no gene match. Germline assignment: CDR1 LNHDA and CDR2 SQIVND (reference sequence). The CDR3 extends over 15 amino acids. In DNA form, the CDR3 reads TGTGCCAGTAGTACTAGCGTCGCGGGGGGTGGCGAGCAGTACTTC. Protein sequence: CASSTSVAGGGEQYF.

Worth noting for this clone: An end of the junction differs from the germline gene, which may be a read error. The chain has TRBV9 and TRBJ1-3, with D uncertain. CDR1 SGDLS and CDR2 YYNGEE come from the germline V gene. This CDR3 is 14 amino acids long. CDR3 bases: TGTGCCAGCAGCGTAGAGAGCTCTGCAAACACCATATATTTT. This gives the protein CASSVESSANTIYF.

This chain joins TRBV5-1 and TRBJ1-1; D unresolved. V lost 4 bases and J 5 bases, leaving 12 bases between the germline ends. The length of the CDR3 is 13 residues. Germline V gene data show CDR1 as SGHRS and CDR2 as YFSETQ. The CDR3, as DNA: TGCGCCAGCAGCGTCGGGGTCGGGACTGAAGCTTTCTTT. Amino acids: CASSVGVGTEAFF.

The chain joins TRBV27 to TRBJ2-1; 10 nucleotides align to TRBD1. Trimming took 7 bases from V and 6 from J; bases not matched to a gene: 9. The length of the CDR3 is 15 residues. The germline V gene has CDR1 MNHEY and CDR2 SMNVEV (reference sequence). The CDR3 DNA reads as TGTGCCAGCATCGGGCGGGGGACAGGGGTCAATGAGCAGTTCTTC. This codes for CASIGRGTGVNEQFF.

The chain joins TRBV19 to TRBJ2-5; TRBD2 aligns across 9 bases. The CDR3 extends over 17 amino acids. Germline loops: CDR1 LNHDA, CDR2 SQIVND (reference sequence). V shed 3 bases and J 1 base; nucleotides not matched to a gene: 9. The CDR3 protein is CASSISGRTAPQETQYF. The CDR3 DNA is TGTGCCAGTAGTATCAGCGGGAGGACCGCACCCCAAGAGACCCAGTACTTC.

This sequence joins TRBV28 and TRBJ2-1; D possibly corresponds to TRBD1 (6 bases). Per the germline V gene, CDR1 is MDHEN and CDR2 is SYDVKM. The CDR3 extends over 15 amino acids. V shed 4 bases and J shed 10 bases, with 20 bases lying between them. CDR3 loop: CASSSGAGADGEQFF. The CDR3 bases are TGTGCCAGCAGTTCAGGGGCTGGGGCTGATGGAGAGCAGTTCTTC.